In this sample, the clone carrying this TCR beta chain turned up many times. The CDR3 spans 15 residues. Germline-derived CDR1 and CDR2 are SGHTA and FQGNSA. Trimming removed 0 bases from V and 9 bases from J, with 15 bases in between. These data originate in a study of T cells in Graves' hyperthyroidism and ophthalmopathy. RNA transcripts provided the source from which TCR beta CDR3 regions were amplified. The HTBI primer set served for first-round RT-PCR of the TCR CDR3. Via MiXCR, TCRdb re-called the multiplex PCR reads, giving one row per CDR3 protein. Among 410,000 or so distinct CDR3 sequences, around 15% were seen once, and the ten largest hold around 13%.

This TCR derives from a man between 18 and 29 years old with Graves' ophthalmopathy. Specimen: blood. J is TRBJ2-1 and V is TRBV7-2; tentative D call: TRBD2 (6 bases). CDR3 region: CASSLAQGLRGEQFF. The CDR3 nucleotides are TGTGCCAGCAGCTTAGCACAAGGACTAAGGGGTGAGCAGTTCTTC.